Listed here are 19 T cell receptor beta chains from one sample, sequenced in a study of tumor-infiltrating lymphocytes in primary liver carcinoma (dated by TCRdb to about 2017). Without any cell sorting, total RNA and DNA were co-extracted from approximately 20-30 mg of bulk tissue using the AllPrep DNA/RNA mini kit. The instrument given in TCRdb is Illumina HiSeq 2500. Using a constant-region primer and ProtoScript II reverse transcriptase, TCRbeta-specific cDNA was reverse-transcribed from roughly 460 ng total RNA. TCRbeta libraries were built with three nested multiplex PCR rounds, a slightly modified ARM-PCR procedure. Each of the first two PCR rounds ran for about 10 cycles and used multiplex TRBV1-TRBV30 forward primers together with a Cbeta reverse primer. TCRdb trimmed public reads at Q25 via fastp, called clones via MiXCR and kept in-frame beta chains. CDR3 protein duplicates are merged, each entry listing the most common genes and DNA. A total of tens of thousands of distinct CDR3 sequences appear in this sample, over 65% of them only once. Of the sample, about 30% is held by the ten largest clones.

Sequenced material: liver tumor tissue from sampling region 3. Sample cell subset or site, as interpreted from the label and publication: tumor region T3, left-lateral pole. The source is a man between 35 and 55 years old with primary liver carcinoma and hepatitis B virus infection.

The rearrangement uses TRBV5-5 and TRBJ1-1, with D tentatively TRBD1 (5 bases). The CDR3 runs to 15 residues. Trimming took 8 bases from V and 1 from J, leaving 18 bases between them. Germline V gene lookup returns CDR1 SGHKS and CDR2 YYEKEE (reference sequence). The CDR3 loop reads CASNLRGAGNTEAFF. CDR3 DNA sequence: TGTGCCAGTAACTTGCGGGGCGCGGGGAACACTGAAGCTTTCTTT.

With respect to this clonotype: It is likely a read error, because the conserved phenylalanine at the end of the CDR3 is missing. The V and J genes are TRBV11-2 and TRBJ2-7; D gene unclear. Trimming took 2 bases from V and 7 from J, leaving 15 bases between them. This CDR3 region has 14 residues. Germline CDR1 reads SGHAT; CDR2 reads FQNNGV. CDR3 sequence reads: CASSLTDGAYEQYL. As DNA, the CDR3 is TGTGCCAGCAGCTTAACAGACGGAGCGTATGAGCAGTACCTC.

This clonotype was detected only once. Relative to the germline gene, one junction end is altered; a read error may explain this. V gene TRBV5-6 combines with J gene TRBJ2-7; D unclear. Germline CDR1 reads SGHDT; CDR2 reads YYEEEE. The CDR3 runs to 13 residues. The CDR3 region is CASGLAYSYEQYF. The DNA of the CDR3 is TGTGCCAGCGGCTTGGCCTACTCCTACGAGCAATACTTC.

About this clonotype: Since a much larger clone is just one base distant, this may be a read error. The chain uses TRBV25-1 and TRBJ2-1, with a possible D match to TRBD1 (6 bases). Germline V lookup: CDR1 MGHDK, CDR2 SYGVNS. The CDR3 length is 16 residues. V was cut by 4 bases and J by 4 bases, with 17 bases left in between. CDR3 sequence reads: CASSATSRGPYNEQFF. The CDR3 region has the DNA TGTGCCAGCAGTGCTACTTCCAGGGGCCCTTACAATGAGCAGTTCTTC.

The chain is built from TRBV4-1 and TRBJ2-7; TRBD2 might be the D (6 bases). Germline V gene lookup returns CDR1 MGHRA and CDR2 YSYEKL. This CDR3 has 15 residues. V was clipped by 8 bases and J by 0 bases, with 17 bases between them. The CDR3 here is CASQDFSGSSYEQYF. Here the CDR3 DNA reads TGCGCCAGCCAAGATTTTAGCGGAAGCTCCTACGAGCAGTACTTC.

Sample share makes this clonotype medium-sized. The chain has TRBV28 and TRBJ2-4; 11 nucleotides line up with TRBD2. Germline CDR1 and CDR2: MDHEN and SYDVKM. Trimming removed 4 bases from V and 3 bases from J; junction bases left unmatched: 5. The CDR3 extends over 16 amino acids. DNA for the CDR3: TGTGCCAGCAGTTCCCCCGGGACTAGCGGCAAAAACATTCAGTACTTC. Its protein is CASSSPGTSGKNIQYF. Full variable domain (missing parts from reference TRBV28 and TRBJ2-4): DVKVTQSSRYLVKRTGEKVFLECVQDMDHENMFWYRQDPGLGLRLIYFSYDVKMKEKGDIPEGYSVSREKKERFSLILESASTNQTSMYLCASSSPGTSGKNIQYFGAGTRLSVL.

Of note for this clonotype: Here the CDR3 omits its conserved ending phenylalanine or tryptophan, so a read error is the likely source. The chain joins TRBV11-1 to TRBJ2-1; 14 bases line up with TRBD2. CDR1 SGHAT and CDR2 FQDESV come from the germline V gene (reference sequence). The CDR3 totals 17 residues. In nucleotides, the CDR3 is TGTATCAACAGCCTGGGACTAGCGGGAGAAGTTGACAATGAGCAGTTCCTC. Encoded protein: CINSLGLAGEVDNEQFL.

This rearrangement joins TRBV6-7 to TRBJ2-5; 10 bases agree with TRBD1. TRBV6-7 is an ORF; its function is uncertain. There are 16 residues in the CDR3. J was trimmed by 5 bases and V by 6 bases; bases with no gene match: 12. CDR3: CASRTPGQGLRETQYF. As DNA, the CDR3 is TGTGCCAGCAGGACCCCGGGACAGGGGCTGAGGGAGACCCAGTACTTC.

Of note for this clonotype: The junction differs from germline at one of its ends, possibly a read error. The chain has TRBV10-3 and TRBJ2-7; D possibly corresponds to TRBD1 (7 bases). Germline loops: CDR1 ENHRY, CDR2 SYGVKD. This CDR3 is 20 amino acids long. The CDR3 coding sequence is TGTGACATCAGTGGGGGTACCCTCCAATCAGGGGGGAAGCAGCGAGTTGAGCAGTACTTC. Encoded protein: CDISGGTLQSGGKQRVEQYF.

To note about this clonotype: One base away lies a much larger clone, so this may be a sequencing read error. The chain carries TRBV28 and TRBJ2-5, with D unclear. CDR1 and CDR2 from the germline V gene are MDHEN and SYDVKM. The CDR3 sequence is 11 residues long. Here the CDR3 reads CVSSLKLTQYF. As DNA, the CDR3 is TGTGTCAGCAGTTTAAAGCTGACCCAGTACTTC.

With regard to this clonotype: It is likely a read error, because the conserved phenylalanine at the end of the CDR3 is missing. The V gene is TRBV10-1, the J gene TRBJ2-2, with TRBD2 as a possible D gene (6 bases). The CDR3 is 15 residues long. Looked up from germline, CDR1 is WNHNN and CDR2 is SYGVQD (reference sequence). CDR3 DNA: TGTGCCAGCAGTGAAGGCGGGACGAACACCGGGGAGCTGTTTTAT. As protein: CASSEGGTNTGELFY.

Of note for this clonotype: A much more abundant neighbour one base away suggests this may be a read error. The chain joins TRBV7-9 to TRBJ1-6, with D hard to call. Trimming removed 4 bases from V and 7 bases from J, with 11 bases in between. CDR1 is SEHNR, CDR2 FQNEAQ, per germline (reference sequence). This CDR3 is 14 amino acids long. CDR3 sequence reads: CASSSELGNSPLHF. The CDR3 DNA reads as TGTGCCAGCAGCTCAGAGTTGGGGAATTCACCCCTCCACTTT.

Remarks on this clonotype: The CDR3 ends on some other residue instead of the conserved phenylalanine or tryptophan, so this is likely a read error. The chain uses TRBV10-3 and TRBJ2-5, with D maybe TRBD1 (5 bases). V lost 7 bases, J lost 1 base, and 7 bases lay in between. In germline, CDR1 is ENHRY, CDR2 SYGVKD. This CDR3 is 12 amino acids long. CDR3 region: CAINTGQETQYS. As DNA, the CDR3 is TGTGCCATCAATACAGGCCAAGAGACCCAGTACTCC.

CDR3 DNA: TGTGCCAGCAGCGTAGTGGGGGGAGAAACAGATACGCAGTATTTT. Its protein product is CASSVVGGETDTQYF. The V gene is TRBV9, the J gene TRBJ2-3; weak D call: TRBD2 (6 bases). Trimming pared 0 bases from V and 3 bases from J, leaving 11 bases between. This CDR3 has 15 residues. The germline gives CDR1 SGDLS, CDR2 YYNGEE.

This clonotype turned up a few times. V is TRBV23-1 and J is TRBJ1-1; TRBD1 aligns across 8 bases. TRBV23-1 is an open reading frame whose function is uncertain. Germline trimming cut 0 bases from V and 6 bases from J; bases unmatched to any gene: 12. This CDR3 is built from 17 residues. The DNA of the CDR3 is TGCGCCAGCAGTCAATCGAAGCAGGGGGCGTACAAGGCTGAAGCTTTCTTT. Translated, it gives CASSQSKQGAYKAEAFF.

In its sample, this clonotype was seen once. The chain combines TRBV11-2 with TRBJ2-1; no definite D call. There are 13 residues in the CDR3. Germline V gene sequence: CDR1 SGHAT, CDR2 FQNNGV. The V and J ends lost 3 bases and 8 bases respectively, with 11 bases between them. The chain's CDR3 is CASSFNDSYEQFF. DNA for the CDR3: TGTGCCAGCAGCTTTAATGATAGCTATGAGCAGTTCTTC.

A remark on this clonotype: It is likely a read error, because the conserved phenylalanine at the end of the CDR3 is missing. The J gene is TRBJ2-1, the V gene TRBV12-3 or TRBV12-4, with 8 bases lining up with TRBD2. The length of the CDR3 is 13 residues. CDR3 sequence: CTSSLTSANEQFL. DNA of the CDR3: TGTACCAGCAGTCTGACTAGCGCCAATGAGCAGTTCCTC.

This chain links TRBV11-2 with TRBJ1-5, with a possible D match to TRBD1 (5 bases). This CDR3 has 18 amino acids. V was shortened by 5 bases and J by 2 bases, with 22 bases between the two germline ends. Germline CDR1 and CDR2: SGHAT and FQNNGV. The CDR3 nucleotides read TGTGCCAGCAGCCTTTCCCGGGACTGGAAATCTGGCAATCAGCCCCAGCATTTT. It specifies CASSLSRDWKSGNQPQHF. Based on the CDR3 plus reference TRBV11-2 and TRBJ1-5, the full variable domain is EAGVAQSPRYKIIEKRQSVAFWCNPISGHATLYWYQQILGQGPKLLIQFQNNGVVDDSQLPKDRFSAERLKGVDSTLKIQPAKLEDSAVYLCASSLSRDWKSGNQPQHFGDGTRLSIL.

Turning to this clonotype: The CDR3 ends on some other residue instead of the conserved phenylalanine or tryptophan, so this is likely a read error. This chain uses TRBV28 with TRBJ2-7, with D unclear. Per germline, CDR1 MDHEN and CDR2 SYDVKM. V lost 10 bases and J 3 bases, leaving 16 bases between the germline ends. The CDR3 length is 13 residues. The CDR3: CAISRRFVYEQYS. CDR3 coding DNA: TGTGCCATCTCCCGCCGATTCGTCTACGAGCAGTACTCC.